The present T cell receptor beta chain was sequenced within a study of blood T cell repertoires in COVID-19. As for the study in general: COVID-19 samples, acute and convalescent, were from the United States, Italy and Spain.

This CDR3 is built from 18 residues. Germline values: CDR1 MNHNS, CDR2 SASEGT. V was shortened by 2 bases and J by 8 bases, with 25 bases between the two germline ends. The Seattle patients, enrolled during active infection, were followed longitudinally. This clone occurred a few times. The table came from immunoSEQ multiplex PCR; TCRdb's copy has only in-frame clones and leaves some out. This table has around 340,000 clones, 75% to 90% appearing once. The V call is TRBV6-1, the J call TRBJ2-1; a weak D match, TRBD2 (7 bases). This sequence was found in a woman in her sixties or seventies with COVID-19, enrolled during active disease. Sample: peripheral blood. CDR3 nucleotide sequence: TGTGCCAGCAGTGAAATCCCCTTCCGGGGGGCAGGTAGGGATGAGCAGTTCTTC. Protein: CASSEIPFRGAGRDEQFF.